The 9 T cell receptor beta chains in this list originate from one sample, sequenced in a study of cytomegalovirus exposure and HLA in healthy donors. PCR employed 60 Vbeta and 13 Jbeta primers. The assay was immunoSEQ multiplex PCR, and TCRdb's table has in-frame clones only and misses some. Here the sample spans about 170,000 clones, approximately 81% being singletons. Sequenced sample: PBMCs. These receptors all come from a woman in her late teens or twenties in good health and CMV-seronegative.

This clone was found once. The chain joins TRBV7-8 to TRBJ1-5, with 7 bases matching TRBD1. CDR3 length: 16 amino acids. Germline loops: CDR1 SGHVS, CDR2 FQNEAQ. Trimming took 5 bases from V and 3 from J; bases not matched to a gene: 10. The CDR3: CASSQKTGQYNQPQHF. CDR3 DNA sequence: TGTGCCAGCAGCCAAAAGACGGGACAGTACAATCAGCCCCAGCATTTT. The full variable domain, its missing parts supplied by reference TRBV7-8 and TRBJ1-5, is GAGVSQSPRYKVAKRGQDVALRCDPISGHVSLFWYQQALGQGPEFLTYFQNEAQLDKSGLPSDRFFAERPEGSVSTLKIQRTQQEDSAVYLCASSQKTGQYNQPQHFGDGTRLSIL.

The V gene is TRBV2, the J gene TRBJ1-1; D is ambiguous. The CDR3 has 11 amino acids. V gave up 5 bases and J gave up 7 bases, with 8 bases separating them. Per germline, CDR1 SNHLY and CDR2 FYNNEI. The CDR3 region is CASSRGNEAFF. As DNA, the CDR3 is TGTGCCAGCAGTCGAGGCAATGAAGCTTTCTTT.

V and J are TRBV10-1 and TRBJ2-7; tentatively, D is TRBD2 (6 bases). V lost 3 bases, J lost 7 bases, and 19 bases lay in between. CDR1 is WNHNN and CDR2 is SYGVQD in the germline V gene (reference sequence). The CDR3 length is 15 residues. In DNA form, the CDR3 reads TGCGCCAGCAGTGAATCCTTAGGCGCGGCGGGAGAGCAGTACTTC. This codes for CASSESLGAAGEQYF.

In its sample, this clone was seen a few times. The rearrangement joins TRBV6-5 to TRBJ1-1, with 9 bases matching TRBD1. The CDR3 is 11 residues long. Germline assignment: CDR1 MNHEY and CDR2 SVGAGI. J lost 12 bases, V lost 5 bases, and 4 bases had no gene match. In DNA, the CDR3 is TGTGCCAGCAGTCGGGACAGGGACTCTTTCTTT. Translating gives CASSRDRDSFF.

The rearrangement uses TRBV19 and TRBJ2-1; 11 bases line up with TRBD2. The V and J ends lost 5 bases and 3 bases, in that order; junction bases with no gene match: 6. Germline V CDR1 and CDR2: LNHDA, SQIVND (reference sequence). The CDR3 has 16 amino acids. The CDR3 DNA reads TGTGCCAGTAGTGCTCAGGGACTAGCGGTCTACAATGAGCAGTTCTTC. Translating it yields CASSAQGLAVYNEQFF. Full variable domain (rest looked up from reference TRBV19 and TRBJ2-1): DGGITQSPKYLFRKEGQNVTLSCEQNLNHDAMYWYRQDPGQGLRLIYYSQIVNDFQKGDIAEGYSVSREKKESFPLTVTSAQKNPTAFYLCASSAQGLAVYNEQFFGPGTRLTVL.

This CDR3 reads CASSLSQSTKAFF. The CDR3 DNA reads as TGTGCCAGCAGTTTATCCCAGTCCACCAAAGCTTTCTTT. This chain links TRBV28 with TRBJ1-1; unclear D gene. Trimming cost V 1 base and J 9 bases, with 12 bases left between them. The CDR3 covers 13 residues. Germline V gene lookup returns CDR1 MDHEN and CDR2 SYDVKM.

The chain joins TRBV5-1 to TRBJ2-7; 13 bases fit TRBD2. With V trimmed by 2 bases and J by 6 bases, 5 bases remained unmatched. The CDR3 is made up of 15 amino acids. The germline gives CDR1 SGHRS, CDR2 YFSETQ. In nucleotides, the CDR3 is TGCGCCAGCAGCTTATGGACTAGCGGGAGCCTCGAGCAGTACTTC. Translated: CASSLWTSGSLEQYF.

The V gene is TRBV7-8, the J gene TRBJ2-5; unclear D gene. Trimming pared 2 bases from V and 5 bases from J, leaving 9 bases between. Looked up from germline, CDR1 is SGHVS and CDR2 is FQNEAQ. The CDR3 length is 13 residues. DNA of the CDR3: TGTGCCAGCAGCTTATTTCCCTTGGAGACCCAGTACTTC. This codes for CASSLFPLETQYF.

A note on this clone: At one of its ends the junction is not consistent with the germline gene, which may arise from a read error. This chain connects TRBV7-9 to TRBJ2-7; D not certain. The CDR3 runs 13 residues. Looked up from germline, CDR1 is SEHNR and CDR2 is FQNEAQ (reference sequence). CDR3 sequence (DNA): TGTTCCAGCAGCCTGGGCACTGCATACGAGCAGTACTTC. This gives the protein CSSSLGTAYEQYF. Looking up the rest from reference TRBV7-9 and TRBJ2-7 gives the full variable domain: DTGVSQNPRHKITKRGQNVTFRCDPISEHNRLYWYRQTLGQGPEFLTYFQNEAQLEKSRLLSDRFSAERPKGSFSTLEIQRTEQGDSAMYLCSSSLGTAYEQYFGPGTRLTVT.